This T cell receptor beta chain emerged from a study of T-cell reconstitution after alpha-beta-depleted transplantation in children. Whole-study results and caveats: Surviving recipient T cells and thymic progenitors produced the high day-60 TCRbeta diversity seen in some patients. After transplant, at about two months, alpha-beta T cells were reportedly derived from several hundred expanded graft clones. One year after transplant, T-cell counts and diversity came mostly from newly produced T cells.

Per germline, CDR1 DFQATT and CDR2 SNEGSKA (reference sequence). The V and J ends lost 8 bases and 4 bases respectively, with 20 bases between them. The CDR3 runs to 14 residues. As to this clonotype: Its antigen is unknown.

A TCRbeta library incorporating unique molecular identifiers was prepared. In TCRdb, the PCR reads were re-called with MiXCR into one record per CDR3 protein. The sample lists some 830,000 distinct CDR3 sequences; approximately 15% were seen once. This clonotype originated in a male patient younger than 18 who had a stem cell transplant for acute lymphoblastic leukemia, so the T cells may come from the graft donor. The chain recombines TRBV20-1 with TRBJ1-2; no clear D gene. Sequences were derived from PBMCs, mostly from graft donor cells, sampled 360 days after TCRalphabeta/CD19-depleted stem cell transplant. CDR3 coding DNA: TGCAGTTCAACCCCTACGGGCGCATCCTATGGCTACACCTTC. Protein product: CSSTPTGASYGYTF.